Sequencing of this T cell receptor beta chain was carried out in a study of PD-L1 blockade in urothelial cancer. Documented time point: peripheral blood 6 weeks after treatment start. Patient sample counts ranged from 1 to 8, pretreatment and on-treatment. V shed 4 bases, J shed 4 bases, and the junction held 11 bases outside the gene matches. CDR1 MNHNS and CDR2 SASEGT come from the germline V gene. This CDR3 contains 16 residues. The data were produced by immunoSEQ multiplex PCR, yet TCRdb's version contains in-frame clones alone and is incomplete. There are about 120,000 clones in the sample; approximately 85% occur only once, and 2.4% lies in the top ten.

This specimen was PBMCs, taken around atezolizumab (anti-PD-L1) treatment. The chain joins TRBV6-1 to TRBJ1-2, with 8 bases matching TRBD1. This sequence was found in a man over 45 with urothelial cancer. CDR3 in DNA: TGTGCCAGCAGTGCGGGCTCCGGGACAGGTATCTATGGCTACACCTTC. This codes for CASSAGSGTGIYGYTF.